The TCR beta chain described here comes from a study of memory CD4+ T cells and cytomegalovirus serostatus. Study-level results: Each of 65 to 70 CMV-associated TCRbeta sequences occurred in one to five individuals.

The CDR3 has 14 amino acids. Germline-derived CDR1 and CDR2 are SNHLY and FYNNEI. V was shortened by 6 bases and J by 0 bases, with 10 bases between the two germline ends. To note about this clone: The antigen remains unidentified.

The sort gate was single viable CD3+CD4+CD8-CD45RO+ cells for memory CD4+ T cells. The table came from immunoSEQ multiplex PCR; TCRdb's copy has only in-frame clones and leaves some out. The sample carries some 57,000 clones, 65% to 80% recorded once. The rearrangement uses TRBV2 and TRBJ2-3; D may be TRBD2 (6 bases). This clonotype originated in an adult in good health and CMV-seronegative. Sequencing was carried out using memory CD4+ T cells from blood. The DNA of the CDR3 is TGTGCCAGCAGGCCCCTAGCGAGCACAGATACGCAGTATTTT. This codes for CASRPLASTDTQYF.